Listed below are T cell receptor beta chains from one sample, sequenced in a study of Ad26.COV2.S vaccination and SARS-CoV-2 variants. Libraries were prepared by immunoSEQ multiplex PCR; TCRdb keeps only in-frame clonotypes and omits some of them. The table lists 200,000 to 300,000 clones, 87% of them singletons, with approximately 3% in the top ten. The sample in question was peripheral blood, obtained in a trial of Ad26.COV2.S vaccine versus placebo. All receptors come from a person between 18 and 59 years old who received the Ad26.COV2.S COVID-19 vaccine or a placebo. CDR3s include the opening cysteine and the closing phenylalanine or tryptophan. A D gene is named only where the DNA matches it firmly. Some rows have no size entry. The others give once, few or many, or a class for an expanded clone.

>TRBJ2-2|-|15|TRBV6-5|-
CASNRDRSNTGELFF
TGTGCCAGCAACCGCGACAGATCGAACACCGGGGAGCTGTTTTTT
>TRBJ1-3|few|15|TRBV7-2|-
CASSLGRSSGNTIYF
TGTGCCAGCAGTTTGGGACGGAGCTCTGGAAACACCATATATTTT
>TRBJ2-5|-|13|TRBV30|-
CATQPRAQETQYF
TGTGCCACCCAGCCCAGGGCCCAAGAGACCCAGTACTTC
>TRBJ2-1|-|15|TRBV7-2|TRBD2
CASRRTSTNYNEQFF
TGTGCCAGCAGACGGACTAGCACTAACTACAATGAGCAGTTCTTC
>TRBJ2-1|-|13|TRBV12-3/TRBV12-4|TRBD1
CASSPHRGNEQFF
TGTGCCAGCAGTCCCCACAGGGGTAATGAGCAGTTCTTC
>TRBJ1-1|-|13|TRBV6-5|-
CASSYTGLTEAFF
TGTGCCAGCAGTTATACAGGGCTGACTGAAGCTTTCTTT
>TRBJ1-1|once|16|TRBV7-9|-
CASRPLGGRGNTEAFF
TGTGCCAGCAGACCCTTGGGGGGGAGGGGGAACACTGAAGCTTTCTTT
>TRBJ1-2|few|15|TRBV19|TRBD1
CASKKTGTGNYGYTF
TGTGCCAGTAAAAAAACCGGGACAGGGAACTATGGCTACACCTTC
>TRBJ2-1|-|15|TRBV10-3|-
CAISQLTDSYNEQFF
TGTGCCATCAGTCAACTTACCGACTCCTACAATGAGCAGTTCTTC
>TRBJ2-5|-|15|TRBV7-9|TRBD2
CASLRASGPQETQYF
TGTGCCAGCCTCCGGGCTAGCGGTCCTCAAGAGACCCAGTACTTC
>TRBJ1-5|-|12|TRBV7-9|-
CASSGGAQPQHF
TGTGCCAGCAGCGGGGGGGCCCAGCCCCAGCATTTT
>TRBJ2-1|-|13|TRBV6-4|-
CASSRGFYNEQFF
TGTGCCAGCAGCAGGGGTTTCTACAATGAGCAGTTCTTC
>TRBJ2-1|-|16|TRBV15|-
CATRPRGESSYNEQFF
TGTGCCACCAGGCCAAGGGGCGAAAGCTCCTACAATGAGCAGTTCTTC
>TRBJ2-3|-|17|TRBV15|TRBD2
CATSRRASGGLTDTQYF
TGTGCCACCAGCAGAAGGGCTAGCGGGGGACTCACAGATACGCAGTATTTT
>TRBJ1-1|-|12|TRBV30|-
CAWSPSYTEAFF
TGTGCCTGGAGTCCCAGTTACACTGAAGCTTTCTTT
>TRBJ2-2|-|14|TRBV11-3|-
CAMGGQGLTGELFF
TGTGCCATGGGCGGGCAGGGTCTCACCGGGGAGCTGTTTTTT
>TRBJ2-1|-|13|TRBV24-1|-
CATSDHRRDEQFF
TGTGCCACCAGTGACCACCGCAGGGATGAGCAGTTCTTC
>TRBJ1-2|-|16|TRBV18|-
CASSLGVGSTNYGYTF
TGTGCCAGCTCGCTGGGGGTAGGCAGCACTAACTATGGCTACACCTTC
>TRBJ1-3|-|13|TRBV19|-
CASTRNSGNTIYF
TGTGCCAGCACCCGCAACTCTGGAAACACCATATATTTT
>TRBJ2-1|-|16|TRBV7-8|TRBD1
CASSVTGTASYNEQFF
TGTGCCAGCAGCGTTACCGGGACAGCCTCCTACAATGAGCAGTTCTTC
>TRBJ2-1|-|14|TRBV10-3|TRBD2
CAISEAGTSGEQFF
TGTGCCATCAGTGAGGCGGGGACTAGCGGAGAGCAGTTCTTC
>TRBJ2-1|-|13|TRBV7-2|-
CASGLDSSGEQFF
TGTGCCAGCGGACTGGACTCGTCGGGCGAGCAGTTCTTC